One sample yielded the 11 T cell receptor beta chains listed below, sequenced in a study of siplizumab effects on memory and regulatory T cells. The protocol was immunoSEQ multiplex PCR, while the TCRdb copy is restricted to in-frame clones and leaves out a portion. The sample has some 73,000 clones, approximately 93% seen once. Sequenced material: CD8+ T cells sorted from blood. All receptors come from a human donor in good health.

V and J are TRBV7-2 and TRBJ2-1; 12 bases are shared with TRBD2. The CDR3 covers 17 residues. The V gene's germline CDR1 is SGHTA and CDR2 FQGNSA. V lost 1 base to trimming and J lost 4 bases; unmatched junction nucleotides: 5. CDR3 sequence reads: CASSLVLTSGGYNEQFF. CDR3 DNA sequence: TGTGCCAGCAGCTTAGTTCTTACTAGCGGGGGGTACAATGAGCAGTTCTTC.

This rearrangement joins TRBV5-1 to TRBJ1-5, with D possibly TRBD1 on 6 matching bases. Germline CDR1 reads SGHRS; CDR2 reads YFSETQ. The V end lost 0 bases, the J end lost 7 bases, and 23 bases lay between the germline ends. The CDR3 is 18 amino acids. The CDR3 nucleotides read TGCGCCAGCAGCTTGGTATTTTACGATGGGGGGCCGAGACAGCCCCAGCATTTT. Residues: CASSLVFYDGGPRQPQHF.

The J gene is TRBJ2-5, the V gene TRBV7-6, with D possibly matching TRBD1 (5 bases). The CDR3 has 14 amino acids. The V end was cut by 1 base, the J end by 5 bases, with 11 bases between. The V gene's germline CDR1 is SGHVS and CDR2 FNYEAQ. The CDR3 spells CASSLGGEFETQYF. The CDR3 coding sequence is TGTGCCAGCAGCTTAGGGGGCGAGTTCGAGACCCAGTACTTC.

The chain employs TRBV12-5 and TRBJ2-7, with D unclear. Deletions cut 1 base from V and 3 bases from J, with 7 bases between. The germline gives CDR1 LGHNT, CDR2 FRNRAP. This CDR3 is 13 amino acids long. Here the CDR3 DNA reads TGTGCTAGTGGTTTGGACAGCTTCTACGAGCAGTACTTC. Translation gives CASGLDSFYEQYF.

The chain joins TRBV19 to TRBJ2-3; D possibly corresponds to TRBD2 (6 bases). This CDR3 spans 13 amino acids. Germline V gene lookup returns CDR1 LNHDA and CDR2 SQIVND (reference sequence). V was clipped by 7 bases and J by 1 base, with 9 bases between them. DNA for the CDR3: TGTGCCAGTATGTCTAGCGGCACAGATACGCAGTATTTT. As protein: CASMSSGTDTQYF.

The V call is TRBV29-1, the J call TRBJ2-1; maybe TRBD2 (5 bases). The CDR3 consists of 13 residues. Germline CDR1 and CDR2: SQVTM and ANQGSEA. V was pared by 1 base and J by 6 bases, with 10 bases between. This CDR3 reads CSVEVGNLNEQFF. The CDR3 region has the DNA TGCAGCGTTGAAGTCGGGAACCTCAATGAGCAGTTCTTC.

The chain uses TRBV5-6 and TRBJ2-5; D unresolved. The better agreement between TRBJ2-7 and the DNA end casts doubt on the J call. The germline V gene has CDR1 SGHDT and CDR2 YYEEEE. The CDR3 runs 13 residues. The CDR3 nucleotides are TGTGCCAGCAGCTTAGGCAGGTCCTACGAGCAGTACTTC. Protein: CASSLGRSYEQYF.

The gene calls are TRBV4-1 and TRBJ2-5, with 7 bases fitting TRBD2. V dropped 1 base and J dropped 5; count of bases not matched to a gene: 4. There are 14 residues in the CDR3. Per the germline V gene, CDR1 is MGHRA and CDR2 is YSYEKL. In DNA, the CDR3 is TGCGCCAGCAGCCAAGGACTAGCCCCCGAGACCCAGTACTTC. It specifies CASSQGLAPETQYF.

The chain couples TRBV7-6 to TRBJ1-3; D call uncertain. The V gene's germline CDR1 is SGHVS and CDR2 FNYEAQ. V gave up 5 bases and J gave up 11 bases, with 16 bases separating them. CDR3 length: 13 amino acids. CDR3 residues: CASSAEGYESIYF. Written as DNA, the CDR3 is TGTGCCAGCAGCGCCGAGGGTTACGAGTCCATATATTTT.

The rearrangement joins TRBV5-5 to TRBJ2-3; D tentatively reads TRBD1 or TRBD2 (5 bases each). Germline V gene lookup returns CDR1 SGHKS and CDR2 YYEKEE (reference sequence). The CDR3 covers 15 residues. The V end lost 2 bases, the J end lost 2 bases, and 12 bases lay between the germline ends. The CDR3 nucleotides read TGTGCCAGCAGCTTCTGGGACGATGACACAGATACGCAGTATTTT. Protein sequence: CASSFWDDDTDTQYF.

The chain is built from TRBV27 and TRBJ2-1; D not certain. This CDR3 is built from 15 residues. Trimming removed 3 bases from V and 5 bases from J, with 14 bases in between. Germline-derived CDR1 and CDR2 are MNHEY and SMNVEV (reference sequence). The CDR3 loop is CASSFTLLVDNEQFF. The CDR3 DNA follows: TGTGCCAGCAGTTTCACGTTGCTAGTGGACAATGAGCAGTTCTTC.